This T cell receptor (beta chain) was captured in a study of T cell clones after liver transplantation. Study-level points and caveats: Graft donor-reactive T cells possibly entered the graft instead of undergoing deletion. In a couple of subjects, few donor cells limited the measurable donor-reactive repertoire. Compared with third party-reactive sequences, donor-reactive ones declined more, independent of withdrawal success.

Here immunoSEQ multiplex PCR was the method, and the copy in TCRdb shows in-frame clones only, minus some. The table has about 75,000 clones, around 80% seen once. Comments on this clone: Its target is not known.

Trimming left V 5 bases short and J 6 bases short, with 14 bases between. Germline CDR1 SGHTA, CDR2 FQGNSA. The CDR3 is made up of 15 amino acids. This receptor was obtained from a human patient who received a liver transplant. Some T cells may originate from the graft donor. The starting material was CD4+ T cells from blood, obtained 48 months after liver transplant. This chain links TRBV7-2 with TRBJ1-6; TRBD1 might be the D (5 bases). CDR3 protein: CASSPNQGSNSPLHF. Written as DNA, the CDR3 is TGTGCCAGCAGCCCGAATCAGGGCTCTAATTCACCCCTCCACTTT.